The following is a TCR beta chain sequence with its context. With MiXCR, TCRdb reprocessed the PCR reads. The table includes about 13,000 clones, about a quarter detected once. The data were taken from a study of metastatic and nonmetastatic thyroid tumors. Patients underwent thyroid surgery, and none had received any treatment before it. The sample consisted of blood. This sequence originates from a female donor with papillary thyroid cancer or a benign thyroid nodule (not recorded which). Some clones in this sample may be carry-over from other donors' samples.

The CDR3: CASSRGGHSSYNEQFF. In nucleotides, the CDR3 is TGTGCCAGCAGCCGGGGGGGCCATAGCTCCTACAATGAGCAGTTCTTC. This chain joins TRBV11-2 and TRBJ2-1, with 8 bases lining up with TRBD2. The germline gives CDR1 SGHAT, CDR2 FQNNGV. The junction had 6 bases not matched to a gene; V was cut back by 5 bases and J by 0 bases. The CDR3 runs to 16 residues.